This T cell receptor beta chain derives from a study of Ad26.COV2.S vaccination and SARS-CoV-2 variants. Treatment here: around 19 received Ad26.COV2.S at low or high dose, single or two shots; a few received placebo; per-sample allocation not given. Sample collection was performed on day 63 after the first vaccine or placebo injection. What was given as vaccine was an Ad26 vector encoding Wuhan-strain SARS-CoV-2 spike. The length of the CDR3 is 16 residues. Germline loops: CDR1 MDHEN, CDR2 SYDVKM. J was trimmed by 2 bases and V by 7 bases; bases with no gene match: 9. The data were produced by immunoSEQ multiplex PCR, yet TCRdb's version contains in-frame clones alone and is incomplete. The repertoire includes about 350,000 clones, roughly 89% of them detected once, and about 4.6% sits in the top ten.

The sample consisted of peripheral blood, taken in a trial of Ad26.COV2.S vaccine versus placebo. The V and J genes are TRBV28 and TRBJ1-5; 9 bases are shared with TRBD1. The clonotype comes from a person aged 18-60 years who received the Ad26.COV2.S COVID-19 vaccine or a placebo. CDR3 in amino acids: CASISGTGNRNQPQHF. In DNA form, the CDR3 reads TGTGCCAGCATTTCCGGGACAGGGAATCGCAATCAGCCCCAGCATTTT.